The present T cell receptor (beta chain) was sequenced within a study of T-cell reconstitution after alpha-beta-depleted transplantation in children. Study-level points and caveats: Where alpha-beta T cells came from about two months after transplant was reportedly several hundred expanded graft clones. TCRbeta diversity was high at day 60 in some patients (a result of surviving recipient T cells and thymic progenitors). It was newly produced T cells that mostly accounted for T-cell counts and diversity one year after transplant.

Molecular barcoding with unique molecular identifiers was used for the TCRbeta library. Each CDR3 protein is one row after TCRdb ran MiXCR on the PCR reads. The sample has about 200,000 distinct CDR3 sequences, about 8.4% seen once. About this clonotype: What it binds is unknown.

The length of the CDR3 is 13 residues. The germline V gene has CDR1 WSHSY and CDR2 SAAADI. With 8 bases clipped from V and 7 bases from J, the junction kept 6 bases outside the gene matches. The chain couples TRBV10-2 to TRBJ2-1, with 9 bases matching TRBD2. The origin of this receptor is a male patient under 10 years old who had a stem cell transplant for acute myeloid leukemia, so the T cells may come from the graft donor. Sample: PBMCs, mostly from graft donor cells, taken 360 days after TCRalphabeta/CD19-depleted stem cell transplant. For the CDR3, the DNA is TGCGCCAGCTCGGGACTAGCCAAGAATGAGCAGTTCTTC. Protein product: CASSGLAKNEQFF.